This T cell receptor beta chain appears in the sequencing data of a study of lymphopenia after photon versus proton radiotherapy. Assay used: immunoSEQ multiplex PCR; TCRdb lists only in-frame clones, some missing. The table includes about 4,900 clones, about 87% detected once. The CDR3 totals 16 residues. The germline V gene has CDR1 MGHDK and CDR2 SYGVNS. V was shortened by 6 bases and J by 5 bases, with 22 bases between the two germline ends. The sequenced sample was peripheral blood, obtained from a patient treated with photon-based radiotherapy. J is TRBJ2-5 and V is TRBV25-1; no clear D gene. This TCR came from a man older than 75 with cholangiocarcinoma. The CDR3 loop reads CASSPSGGGARETQYF. The DNA of the CDR3 is TGTGCCAGCAGCCCCTCGGGCGGCGGCGCCCGGGAGACCCAGTACTTC.